Below, 10 T cell receptor beta chains from the same sample are listed, as sequenced in a study of long-term antiretroviral therapy in people with HIV. The assay, immunoSEQ v3.0, was run at survey level. Measured with immunoSEQ multiplex PCR; TCRdb has only the in-frame clones, and not every one. The profile shows some 20,000 clones, around nine tenths of them singletons. This specimen consisted of unsorted PBMCs, obtained 0.5 years after starting antiretroviral therapy. The origin of the receptors is a man aged 35 to 55 with HIV.

The chain has TRBV7-8 and TRBJ2-1; the D is unclear. Germline V gives CDR1 SGHVS, CDR2 FQNEAQ. CDR3 length equals 13 residues. The V end was cut by 3 bases, the J end by 8 bases, with 11 bases between. Here the CDR3 reads CASSFGAFYEQFF. In DNA, the CDR3 is TGTGCCAGCAGCTTTGGAGCATTCTATGAGCAGTTCTTC.

The chain is built from TRBV27 and TRBJ2-3; TRBD2 agrees at 9 bases. Germline V gene sequence: CDR1 MNHEY, CDR2 SMNVEV (reference sequence). The trim removed 4 bases at V and 0 bases at J, leaving 2 bases unmatched. The CDR3 is 15 amino acids. CDR3 nucleotides: TGTGCCAGCAGTTGGGGACTAGCTAGCACAGATACGCAGTATTTT. Translation gives CASSWGLASTDTQYF.

The rearrangement joins TRBV7-9 to TRBJ2-3; a possible D gene is TRBD2 (6 bases). The CDR3 is 15 residues long. Between the trimmed V and J ends, which lost 11 bases and 1 base, there was a span of 19 bases. The V gene's germline CDR1 is SEHNR and CDR2 FQNEAQ (reference sequence). This CDR3 is CAGERRGDGTDTQYF. CDR3 nucleotide sequence: TGTGCCGGGGAAAGGCGGGGAGACGGCACAGATACGCAGTATTTT.

The genes are TRBV25-1 and TRBJ2-3, with 9 bases aligning to TRBD2. The CDR3 is made up of 13 amino acids. Germline V gene sequence: CDR1 MGHDK, CDR2 SYGVNS. V shed 4 bases and J 11 bases; nucleotides not matched to a gene: 7. The CDR3 region is CASSVSGTSRQYF. The DNA of the CDR3 is TGTGCCAGCAGTGTCTCAGGGACTAGCCGGCAGTATTTT.

This clone appeared a single time. The V gene is TRBV25-1, the J gene TRBJ1-2; perhaps TRBD1 as D (6 bases). The germline CDR1 and CDR2 sequences are MGHDK and SYGVNS. Deletions cut 6 bases from V and 8 bases from J, with 16 bases between. This CDR3 spans 13 amino acids. In nucleotides, the CDR3 is TGTGCCAGCAGCCCCCGAGGGGGGGTGGGCTACACCTTC. It yields the protein CASSPRGGVGYTF.

The chain joins TRBV2 to TRBJ2-2; TRBD1 aligns across 8 bases. The CDR3 loop spans 14 amino acids. Trimming removed 6 bases from V and 5 bases from J; junction bases left unmatched: 5. The V gene's germline CDR1 is SNHLY and CDR2 FYNNEI. The DNA of the CDR3 is TGTGCCAGCAGGATCCAGGGGGCAACCGGGGAGCTGTTTTTT. Translating it yields CASRIQGATGELFF.

This chain links TRBV11-2 with TRBJ2-7; possible D gene TRBD2, 7 bases. Trimming left V 3 bases short and J 2 bases short, with 17 bases between. Germline V gene lookup returns CDR1 SGHAT and CDR2 FQNNGV. This CDR3 spans 16 amino acids. The CDR3 protein is CASSFLGGVETYEQYF. DNA of the CDR3: TGTGCCAGCAGCTTCCTAGGGGGGGTCGAAACCTACGAGCAGTACTTC.

The chain is built from TRBV19 and TRBJ2-7, with 11 bases that match TRBD1. This CDR3 is 14 amino acids long. V shed 6 bases, J shed 6 bases, and the junction held 7 bases outside the gene matches. CDR1 is LNHDA, CDR2 SQIVND, per germline (reference sequence). CDR3 residues: CASRPGQGVFEQYF. The CDR3 region has the DNA TGTGCCAGTAGACCGGGACAGGGGGTATTCGAGCAGTACTTC. Full variable domain (rest looked up from reference TRBV19 and TRBJ2-7): DGGITQSPKYLFRKEGQNVTLSCEQNLNHDAMYWYRQDPGQGLRLIYYSQIVNDFQKGDIAEGYSVSREKKESFPLTVTSAQKNPTAFYLCASRPGQGVFEQYFGPGTRLTVT.

The rearrangement joins TRBV28 to TRBJ1-2; no clear D. The length of the CDR3 is 14 residues. Germline V gives CDR1 MDHEN, CDR2 SYDVKM. The germline V and J ends were trimmed by 4 bases and 6 bases, with 15 bases remaining between them. CDR3 in amino acids: CASSSLSLGHGYTF. CDR3 in DNA: TGTGCCAGCAGTTCCCTATCCCTAGGGCATGGCTACACCTTC.

CDR3 sequence: CAWSRAGVQSTDTQYF. The CDR3 bases are TGTGCCTGGAGTAGGGCGGGAGTCCAATCAACAGATACGCAGTATTTT. This sequence joins TRBV30 and TRBJ2-3; TRBD2 agrees at 7 bases. The germline CDR1 and CDR2 sequences are GTSNPN and SVGIG (reference sequence). V shed 2 bases, J shed 3 bases, and the junction held 11 bases outside the gene matches. The CDR3 covers 16 residues.